The source of this T cell receptor (beta chain) is a study of cytomegalovirus exposure and HLA in healthy donors (dated by TCRdb to the late 2010s). Looking at the study overall: According to an earlier analysis of a few hundred of the donors, about 190 million T cells yielded 95 million to 140 million unique TCR beta sequences and around 300 Gb of sequence data. The later analysis used no new phenotypic data to find candidate immune exposures, relying instead on TCR beta sequences and their occurrence across donors. High-throughput TCR immunosequencing, statistical association of individual TCRs with disease status, and machine learning were combined to predict cytomegalovirus infection status. Besides the first cohort of 666 subjects, a separate validation cohort made up of over 95 different subjects was used. HLA typing included class I and class II loci at four-digit resolution. An earlier analysis of nearly 600 of the donors applied high-throughput TCR beta sequencing to assess whether each TCR beta V gene segment acted as functional or pseudogenic. An early release that covered more than 550 HLA-typed donors contained approximately 300 gigabases of sequencing data and 65 million to 100 million unique TCR sequences. About 5 DR-DQ haplotypes were handled as single units for association and clustering, since linkage in the cohort was strong. On average, about 200,000 unique TCR beta nucleotide sequences were sequenced per donor among some 430 genotyped donors of the cohort, with roughly 18% of those sequences being non-productive. A later genetic analysis used genome-wide SNP genotypes for 398 of the 666 donors, treating that subset as a discovery cohort. The aim of the study was to test whether cataloging public T cell receptors could identify signatures of past pathogen exposure. Every discovery cohort repertoire had been produced on one sequencing platform. In a later analysis, previously published TCR beta repertoires from 666 donors were re-analyzed and high-resolution HLA genotyping was added so that TCR occurrence patterns could be studied. Typing coverage varied by locus: 629-630 donors for A, B, C, DRB1 and DQB1; more than 500 for DQA1; about 590 for DPA1; 400 to 480 for DPB1. Donor age, sex, ethnicity and CMV serostatus were compiled alongside the repertoire data. The T cell repertoires of under 700 subjects were profiled by immunosequencing and related to cytomegalovirus serostatus. Of the 350 to 400 genotyped donors, over 65% fell in the genetic ancestry cluster associated with self-reported Caucasian donors.

The cohort comprised 550 to 700 healthy bone marrow donors. At the time of sampling, all cohort members were nominally healthy, though unrecorded immune exposures were likely present. The donor was CMV seronegative and was included in the group of approximately 350 seronegative cohort members. Every donor gave a peripheral blood sample, and the peripheral blood mononuclear cells from that sample were used for TCR beta sequencing. Genomic DNA extraction from the blood cell samples was performed with the Qiagen DNeasy Blood Extraction Kit. Broader findings and caveats from the paper: Compared with equally common non-associated chains, HLA-associated TCR beta chains in a later analysis were more clonally expanded and had lower generation probabilities. In an earlier analysis of 587 of the donors, most TCR beta V segments appeared in productive rearrangements about 90% or about 30% of the time, broadly matching IMGT annotations. The presence/absence analyses assumed that sequencing depth was roughly uniform across donors, and that assumption may not be true. In a later genetic analysis, fewer N-insertions in productive TCRs were reported among donors in an Asian-associated ancestry cluster than the roughly 670-donor mean. Some IMGT-functional V segments, including TRBV6-2 and TRBV6-3, could not be distinguished by the 87-base-pair reads and were therefore excluded. In this cohort, only TCR beta chains were sequenced, and detectable features were limited by the absence of alpha or paired-chain data. A later analysis found that most CMV-associated TCR beta chains appeared HLA-restricted, with HLA associations seemingly driven largely by CMV exposure. A further reported finding was that TCR beta sequences accurately predicted the HLA-A and HLA-B alleles for most subjects in the first cohort. It was suggested by the authors that the approach could potentially be generalized to other disease states and immunological phenotypes. Because counts were too low, some 17 rarely observed V segments, including chromosome 9 orphons, were left out of the earlier analysis of some 600 of the donors. Because HLA typing was missing for some donors at each locus, association tests included only the typed subset. A cluster of highly shared sequence variants was judged likely to represent a technical artifact of the sequencing pipeline. A total of 150 or so TCR beta chains were listed by the study as associated with cytomegalovirus. Three of the identified cytomegalovirus-associated TCR beta chains were confirmed in vitro to be specific for cytomegalovirus antigens. While some public TCRs were present in many individuals, most TCR sequences turned up only very rarely across donors. Assigning TCR associations to individual alleles was difficult when HLA alleles, especially DR and DQ, strongly co-occurred. Linkage disequilibrium might explain the correlated functional status among segregating V segments, but an unknown experimental factor could not be excluded. For the cohort, immune exposure information was limited to CMV serostatus. A later analysis found that TCR association rates varied across HLA loci, with DRB1 alleles showing the most associated TCRs and HLA-C alleles the fewest. Cytomegalovirus status was reported to be diagnosed by the classifier with high specificity and sensitivity in both the original and validation cohorts. V-gene and J-gene trimming of TCR beta chains was associated with a missense DCLRE1C variant in a later genetic analysis, and the association was replicated in an independent cohort. A later analysis reported that several top co-occurrence clusters appeared linked to parvovirus B19, influenza, CMV and Epstein-Barr virus. In a later analysis, more than 15,000 TCR beta sequences were associated with specific HLA alleles at a false discovery rate of 0.05.

From its cysteine to its phenylalanine, the CDR3 spans 14 amino acids. The only DNA kept is the CDR3, 42 bases in frame from the first base. The germline V gene provides CDR1 WSHSY and CDR2 SAAADI. V gives up 8 bases and J gives up 2 bases, and the segment between their germline ends measures 13 bases. Details on this clone: Which antigen it targets is not known. Base qualities are missing; no much larger clone stands one base away. Additional DNA sequences in this sample encode the identical CDR3.

The library was prepared using the immunoSEQ multiplex PCR assay. A mixture of 60 forward primers for TCR Vbeta segments and 13 reverse primers for TCR Jbeta segments was used in the multiplex PCR. Amplification of the CDR3 region of rearranged TCR beta genes was performed with a multiplex PCR assay on genomic DNA. On the Illumina HiSeq System, the amplified TCR beta libraries were sequenced as 87-base-pair reads. The paper's data handling went like this. In a later analysis, 80 million or so unique TCR beta chains were counted across the approximately 620 repertoires, and roughly 11 million of these chains were shared by at least two donors. Raw reads were error-corrected and collapsed into unique sequences with a nearest-neighbor algorithm that merged closely related sequences to remove PCR and sequencing errors. V, D and J gene segments were assigned by aligning CDR3 sequences to IMGT reference sequences. For a sequence to be retained, a match of at least six nucleotides was required to both a V gene segment and a J gene segment. A rearrangement counted as productive if the CDR3 had no stop codons and remained in frame with V and J, and every other rearrangement counted as non-productive. Following IMGT convention, CDR3 was defined as the stretch from the second conserved V-encoded cysteine to the conserved J-encoded phenylalanine. The earlier analysis of 550 to 650 of the donors excluded any sequence lacking an unambiguous match to a single V gene segment. In an earlier analysis of approximately 550 of the donors, V segments were called functional above 56.7% productive rearrangements and were called segregating when the between-donor standard deviation exceeded 5%. To diagnose cytomegalovirus status from the catalog of TCR beta chain sequences, a statistical classification framework was built. A later analysis assigned V and J genes by comparing TCR nucleotide sequences with IMGT/GENE-DB human TR gene sequences. The TCRdist pipeline was used in a later analysis to assign CDR3 sequences and most-parsimonious VDJ recombination scenarios. In a later analysis, each TCR beta chain was defined by its CDR3 amino acid sequence together with its V-gene family, and reads lacking a unique V-gene family were excluded. To address suspected cross-contamination and a sequencing artifact, a later analysis removed some 620 highly shared, low-generation-probability nucleotide sequences. In a later analysis, a clonal expansion index for each public chain was calculated from normalized within-repertoire ranks of inferred template counts. Generation probabilities in a later analysis came from a VDJ recombination model fitted to out-of-frame rearrangements, and those results were checked against IGoR. In a later analysis, TCR-TCR, TCR-HLA and TCR-CMV co-occurrence was scored with hypergeometric tests, and a repertoire-size bias correction was applied to TCR pairs. To estimate false discovery rates, a later analysis permuted the HLA or CMV assignments 20 times. In a later analysis, co-occurring TCRs were grouped with DBSCAN, and TCRdist sequence similarity was added when clustering was performed within HLA-allele-positive subsets. Co-occurrence clustering excluded repertoires with fewer than 30,000 or more than 120,000 public chains, plus five with anomalous nucleotide sharing. Imported from immuneACCESS, the table was reduced by TCRdb to in-frame sequences with V and J called. These copies leave out some clones; in studies compared against another copy, an unresolved V gene accounts for under half, and the cause of the remainder is not known. V and J calls and clone size are copied from that table; D and trimming were computed from the DNA. This sample gives 75,000 to 85,000 clones in total; 80% of them show up just once. Around 0.96% of the sample goes to the ten largest clones.

What was sequenced was PBMCs. The TCR comes from a male donor in good health and CMV-seronegative. The V and J genes are TRBV10-2 and TRBJ1-5; the D region possibly corresponds to TRBD1 (6 bases align). The DNA sequence reads TGCGCCAGCGGGGAGGGGGGTGGCAATCAGCCCCAGCATTTT. Its translation reads: CASGEGGGNQPQHF.